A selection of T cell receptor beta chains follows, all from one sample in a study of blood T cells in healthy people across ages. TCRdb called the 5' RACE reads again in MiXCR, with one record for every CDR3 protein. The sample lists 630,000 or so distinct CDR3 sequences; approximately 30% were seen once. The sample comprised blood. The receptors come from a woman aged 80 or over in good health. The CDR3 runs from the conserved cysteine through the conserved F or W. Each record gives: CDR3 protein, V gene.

CDR3: CAWRREYGYTF
V: TRBV30

CDR3: CASSSPTVNYGYTF
V: TRBV28

CDR3: CASGPKGLTEETQYF
V: TRBV3-1

CDR3: CASSEAGRIYEQYF
V: TRBV6-1

CDR3: CASSPARSYQETQYF
V: TRBV13

CDR3: CSASPGLEETQYF
V: TRBV20-1

CDR3: CASSATRSYEQFF
V: TRBV2

CDR3: CTSSGSLPGANVRTF
V: TRBV9

CDR3: CASSLGIRGKVSGANVLTF
V: TRBV28

CDR3: CASSSRRGETQYF
V: TRBV18

CDR3: CAISESGLLGDTQYF
V: TRBV10-3

CDR3: CASSQIGGRPDTGELFF
V: TRBV14

CDR3: CASSLMDRGYTF
V: TRBV6-6

CDR3: CASSPGGARTGELFF
V: TRBV3-1

CDR3: CASSPFDSHTQYF
V: TRBV7-3

CDR3: CSVVIGWLNTEAFF
V: TRBV29-1

CDR3: CASSPRPGQGINEKLFF
V: TRBV5-1

CDR3: CASSLGTRWETQYF
V: TRBV12-3/TRBV12-4

CDR3: CSASRTGWGNEQFF
V: TRBV20-1

CDR3: CASSLAQGITGELFF
V: TRBV12-3/TRBV12-4

CDR3: CASSPRAGAYEQFF
V: TRBV7-9

CDR3: CSARAVGGGPQYF
V: TRBV20-1

CDR3: CASSTTLVEFF
V: TRBV11-2

CDR3: CASSFSGAGTQYF
V: TRBV6-6

CDR3: CASSQATGGFQPQHF
V: TRBV4-1

CDR3: CASSPGLRLVTDTQYF
V: TRBV9

CDR3: CASSRDRATDTQYF
V: TRBV28

CDR3: CSARDARRLAGARDTQYF
V: TRBV20-1

CDR3: CANSLKGGGGNEQYF
V: TRBV7-3

CDR3: CASRSRGSGITDTQYF
V: TRBV5-1

CDR3: CASSFALDHPPDTQYF
V: TRBV7-3

CDR3: CASSERDRVLSQPQHF
V: TRBV6-1

CDR3: CASSFRLAGYYNEQFF
V: TRBV7-2

CDR3: CASSSGGRNEQFF
V: TRBV27

CDR3: CSVVWGENYGYTF
V: TRBV29-1

CDR3: CASSPLTGYSTDTQYF
V: TRBV7-8

CDR3: CAISESRGFSGNTIYF
V: TRBV10-3

CDR3: CASSFAGDAKVFF
V: TRBV7-8

CDR3: CAISESSTSETQYF
V: TRBV10-3

CDR3: CASSQAGGEAKNIQYF
V: TRBV4-1

CDR3: CASSLQIGPSGSYNEQFF
V: TRBV7-9

CDR3: CAISVDGLNTEAFF
V: TRBV10-3

CDR3: CSARAFGRETQYF
V: TRBV20-1

CDR3: CASSQVRASGNTIYF
V: TRBV4-2

CDR3: CASSDRRLEAFF
V: TRBV12-3/TRBV12-4

CDR3: CASRAGSLTGELFF
V: TRBV2

CDR3: CAWSPTGINQPQHF
V: TRBV30

CDR3: CASTPGRLNTEAFF
V: TRBV6-6

CDR3: CASSGNSNEQFF
V: TRBV11-2

CDR3: CSARDRGLSNTIYF
V: TRBV20-1

CDR3: CASSEAQGGRTDTQYF
V: TRBV2

CDR3: CASRATGGEQYF
V: TRBV6-5

CDR3: CASSESGLGNQPQHF
V: TRBV25-1